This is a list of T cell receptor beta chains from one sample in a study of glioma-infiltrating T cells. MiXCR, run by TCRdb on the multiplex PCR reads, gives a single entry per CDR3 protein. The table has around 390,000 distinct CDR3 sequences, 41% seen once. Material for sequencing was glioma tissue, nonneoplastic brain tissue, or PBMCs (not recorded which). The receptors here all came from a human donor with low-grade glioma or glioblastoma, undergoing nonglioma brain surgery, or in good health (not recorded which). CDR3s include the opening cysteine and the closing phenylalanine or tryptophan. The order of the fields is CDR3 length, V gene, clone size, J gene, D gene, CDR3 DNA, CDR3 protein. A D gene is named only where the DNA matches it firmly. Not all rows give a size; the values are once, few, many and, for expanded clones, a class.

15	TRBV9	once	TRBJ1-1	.	TGTGCCAGCAGCGTAGGGGGGGGAATGAACACTGAAGCTTTCTTT	CASSVGGGMNTEAFF
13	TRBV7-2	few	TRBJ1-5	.	TGTGCCAGCAGCTTAGGGATAGGGGAGCCCCAGCATTTT	CASSLGIGEPQHF
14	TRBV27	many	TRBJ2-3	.	TGTGCCAGCAGCCGGGCGAGGGGGACAGATACGCAGTATTTT	CASSRARGTDTQYF
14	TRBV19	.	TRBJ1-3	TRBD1	TGTGCCAGTAAACCAGGGACAGGCGCAAACACCATATATTTT	CASKPGTGANTIYF
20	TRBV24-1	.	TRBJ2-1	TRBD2	TGTGCCACCAGTGATTCCTGGACTAGCGGGAGGGGGAGCTCCTACAATGAGCAGTTCTTC	CATSDSWTSGRGSSYNEQFF
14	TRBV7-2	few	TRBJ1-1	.	TGTGCCAGCACCATATCGGGTTTTGGCACTGAAGCTTTCTTT	CASTISGFGTEAFF
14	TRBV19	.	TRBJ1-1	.	TGTGCCACTAGAATGGGGCAGGCTAACACTGAAGCTTTCTTT	CATRMGQANTEAFF
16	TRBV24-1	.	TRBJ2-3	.	TGTGCCACCAGTGATTTGACTGATGCTTACACAGATACGCAGTATTTT	CATSDLTDAYTDTQYF
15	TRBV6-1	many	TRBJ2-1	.	TGTGCCAGCAGTTCTCCTGGGGGAGCTTACAATGAGCAGTTCTTC	CASSSPGGAYNEQFF
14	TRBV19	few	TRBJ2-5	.	TGTGCCAGTAGTACTGCTAGCGCCGAAGAGACCCAGTACTTC	CASSTASAEETQYF
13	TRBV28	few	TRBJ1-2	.	TGTGCCAGCAGTCTCACGTGGGGGCTGGGCTACACCTTC	CASSLTWGLGYTF
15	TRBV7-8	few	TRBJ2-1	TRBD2	TGTGCCAGCAGCTCGGGACTACCAGGCCGTATTGAGCAGTTCTTC	CASSSGLPGRIEQFF
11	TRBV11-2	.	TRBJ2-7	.	TGTGCCATTGTGCGGGGCTACGAGCAGTACTTC	CAIVRGYEQYF
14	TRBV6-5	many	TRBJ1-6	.	TGTGCCAGCAGTCCCCCGGGATATAATTCACCCCTCCACTTT	CASSPPGYNSPLHF
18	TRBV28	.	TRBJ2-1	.	TGTGCCAGCAGTTTAGGGTCGGACTTTTTCTCCCTATACAATGAGCAGTTCTTC	CASSLGSDFFSLYNEQFF
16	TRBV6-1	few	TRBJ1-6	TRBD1	TGTGCCAGCAGCACCGGGACAGGGGCCCCCCATCTACCCCTCCACTTT	CASSTGTGAPHLPLHF
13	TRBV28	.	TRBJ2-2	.	TGTGCCAGCACCTCGGACGTAGGCGGGGAGCTGTTTTTT	CASTSDVGGELFF
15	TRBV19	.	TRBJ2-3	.	TGTGCCAGTAGTATACGGGGCTCCAGCACAGATACGCAGTATTTT	CASSIRGSSTDTQYF
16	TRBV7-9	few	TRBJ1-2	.	TGTGCCAGCAGCTTAACCGGGGGGCGCCTTGGCTATGGCTACACCTTC	CASSLTGGRLGYGYTF
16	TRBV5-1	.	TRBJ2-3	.	TGCGCCAGCAGCTTGGGCATGCGGGGTGGAGGAGATACGCAGTATTTT	CASSLGMRGGGDTQYF
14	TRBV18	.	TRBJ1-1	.	TGTGCCAGCTCATCACAGGGAGAGAGCACTGAAGCTTTCTTT	CASSSQGESTEAFF
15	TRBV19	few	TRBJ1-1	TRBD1	TGTGCCAGTAGTAGCCACAGGGGAGCCTACACTGAAGCTTTCTTT	CASSSHRGAYTEAFF
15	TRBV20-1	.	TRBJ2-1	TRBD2	TGCAGTGCTAGAGTTACGGTACTAGCGGGAAATGAGCAGTTGTTC	CSARVTVLAGNEQLF
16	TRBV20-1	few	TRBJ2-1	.	TGCAGTCCCATTATACGGGACAAAGGGTCCTACAATGAGCAGTTCTTC	CSPIIRDKGSYNEQFF
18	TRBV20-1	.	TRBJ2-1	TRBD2	TGCAGTGCTAGCAGACTAGCGGGAGAGTGGCGCTCCTACAATGAGCAGTTCTTC	CSASRLAGEWRSYNEQFF
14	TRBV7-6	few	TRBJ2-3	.	TGTGCCAGCAGCTTAATACTAACGGGAGATACGCAGTATTTT	CASSLILTGDTQYF
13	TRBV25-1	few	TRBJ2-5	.	TGTGCTAGCAACACCAAGCGAGGAGAGACCCAGTACTTC	CASNTKRGETQYF
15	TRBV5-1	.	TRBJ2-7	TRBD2	TGCGCCAGCAGCTCAATTAGCGGGAGGGCCTACGAGCAGTACTTC	CASSSISGRAYEQYF
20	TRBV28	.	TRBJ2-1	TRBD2	TGTACCAGCAGTTGGGGGCATGGGCCTAGCGGGAGGGCTAATCTCGATGAGCAGTTCTTC	CTSSWGHGPSGRANLDEQFF
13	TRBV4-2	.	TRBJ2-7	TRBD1	TGTGCCAGCAGCTACTCCGGGACAGTCGAGCAGTACTTC	CASSYSGTVEQYF
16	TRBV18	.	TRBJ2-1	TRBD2	TGTGCCAGCTCACCCCTGGGGGGAGGGCCGTCAAGTGAGCAGTTCTTC	CASSPLGGGPSSEQFF
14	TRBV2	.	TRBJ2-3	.	TGTGCCAGCAGTGAAAGGTACCGCACAGATACGCAGTATTTT	CASSERYRTDTQYF
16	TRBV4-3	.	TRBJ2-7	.	TGCGCCAGCGGCCAAGATCTAACCGGGGAGCGGTGCGAGCAGTACTTC	CASGQDLTGERCEQYF
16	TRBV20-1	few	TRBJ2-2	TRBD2	TGCAGTGCTAGAGACGCACTAGCGGGTAACACCGGGGAGCTGTTTTTT	CSARDALAGNTGELFF
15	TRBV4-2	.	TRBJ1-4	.	TGTGCCAGCAGCATGCGGGACACAGCTAATGAAAAACTGTTTTTT	CASSMRDTANEKLFF
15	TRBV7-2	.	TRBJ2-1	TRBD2	TGTGCCAGCAGCTTACGTAGCGGGCCATACAATGAGCGGTTCTTC	CASSLRSGPYNERFF
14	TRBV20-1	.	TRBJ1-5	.	TGCAGTGCGCCTACTTACTTTAGCAATCAGCCCCAGCATTTT	CSAPTYFSNQPQHF
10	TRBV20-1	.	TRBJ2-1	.	TGCAGTGCTCCCGCGGGAAGGCAGTTCTTC	CSAPAGRQFF
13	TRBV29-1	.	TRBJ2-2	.	TGCAGCGCAGCAGGAGTTCTCACCGGGGAGCTGTTTTTT	CSAAGVLTGELFF
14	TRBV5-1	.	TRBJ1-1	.	TGCGCCAGCAGCTTGGAACCGGCTGGCACTGAAGCTTTCTTT	CASSLEPAGTEAFF
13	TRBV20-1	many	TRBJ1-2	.	TGCAGTGCTTCTGATCAGACAAACTATGGCTACACCTTC	CSASDQTNYGYTF
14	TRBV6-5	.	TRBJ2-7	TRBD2	TGTGCCACCCAACGGGGTAGCGGGAGCTATGAGCAGTACTTC	CATQRGSGSYEQYF